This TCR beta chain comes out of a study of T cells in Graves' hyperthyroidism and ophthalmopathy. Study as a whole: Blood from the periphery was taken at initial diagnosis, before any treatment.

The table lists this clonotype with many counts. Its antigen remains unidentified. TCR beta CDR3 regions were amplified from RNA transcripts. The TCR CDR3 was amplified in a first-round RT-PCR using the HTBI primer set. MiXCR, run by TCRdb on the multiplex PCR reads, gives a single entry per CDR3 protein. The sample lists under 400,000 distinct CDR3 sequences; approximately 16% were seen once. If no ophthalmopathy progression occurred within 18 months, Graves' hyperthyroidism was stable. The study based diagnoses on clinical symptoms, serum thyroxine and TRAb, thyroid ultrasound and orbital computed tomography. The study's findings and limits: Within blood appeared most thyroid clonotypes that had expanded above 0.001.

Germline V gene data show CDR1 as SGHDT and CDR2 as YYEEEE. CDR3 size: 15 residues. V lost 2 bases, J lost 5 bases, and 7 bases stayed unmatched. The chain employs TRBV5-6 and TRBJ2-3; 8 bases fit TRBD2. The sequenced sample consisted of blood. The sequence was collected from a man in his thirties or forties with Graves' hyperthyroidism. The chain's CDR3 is CASSFDYLAGDTQYF. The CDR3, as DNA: TGTGCCAGCAGCTTTGATTACCTAGCGGGAGATACGCAGTATTTT.